This T cell receptor beta chain was documented in a study of blood T cell repertoires in COVID-19. V trimming: 6 bases; J trimming: 6 bases; junction bases outside the gene matches: 11. Per germline, CDR1 SGHRS and CDR2 YFSETQ. There are 16 residues in the CDR3. Data came from immunoSEQ multiplex PCR; TCRdb stores just in-frame clones and leaves some out. The sample holds fewer than 200,000 clones, around 83% seen once. This clonotype originated in a woman in her seventies who had recovered from COVID-19. This chain links TRBV5-1 with TRBJ2-1, with TRBD2 matching over 11 bases. The material sequenced was peripheral blood. The CDR3 loop is CASNFNPSGGPNEQFF. The CDR3 DNA reads as TGCGCCAGCAACTTCAACCCTAGCGGGGGGCCCAATGAGCAGTTCTTC.